Reported below is one TCR beta chain. Its antigen remains unknown. Germline V lookup: CDR1 SEHNR, CDR2 FQNEAQ (reference sequence). This CDR3 spans 15 amino acids. Trimming stripped 5 bases from V and 4 bases from J, with 17 bases between. These data come from a study of T cell responses to AZD1222 COVID-19 vaccine. The study, taken as a whole, reports: Donors were chiefly white British, with a greater number of females, and clonal diversity was perhaps underestimated.

Profiling relied on immunoSEQ multiplex PCR, and the TCRdb table lists in-frame clones only, not all of them. The table records 150,000 to 250,000 clones, approximately 93% of them present only once. This TCR came from an adult who received the AZD1222 COVID-19 vaccine. The chain joins TRBV7-9 to TRBJ1-2; no reliable D call. The material was peripheral blood, obtained 28 days after the second AZD1222 dose. The CDR3 is CASSQTLGSGYGYTF. DNA of the CDR3: TGTGCCAGCAGCCAAACGCTGGGGTCAGGCTATGGCTACACCTTC.